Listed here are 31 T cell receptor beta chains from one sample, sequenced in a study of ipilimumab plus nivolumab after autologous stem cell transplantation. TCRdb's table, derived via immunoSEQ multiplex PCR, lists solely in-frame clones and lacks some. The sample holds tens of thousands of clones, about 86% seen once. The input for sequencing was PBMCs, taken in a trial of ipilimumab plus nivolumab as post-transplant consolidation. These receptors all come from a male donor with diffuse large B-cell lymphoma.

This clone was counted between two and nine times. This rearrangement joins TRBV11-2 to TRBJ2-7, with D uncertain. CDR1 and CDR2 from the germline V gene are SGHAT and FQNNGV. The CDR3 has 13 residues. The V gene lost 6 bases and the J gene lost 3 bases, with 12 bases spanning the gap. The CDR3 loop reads CASREGAVYEQYF. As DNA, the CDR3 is TGTGCCAGCAGGGAAGGAGCCGTCTACGAGCAGTACTTC.

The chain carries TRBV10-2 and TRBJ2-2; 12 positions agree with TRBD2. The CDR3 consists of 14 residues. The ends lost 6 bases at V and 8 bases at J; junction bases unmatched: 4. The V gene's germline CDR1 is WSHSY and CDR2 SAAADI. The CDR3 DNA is TGCGCCAGCAGAACTAGCGGGGGGACTGGGGAGCTGTTTTTT. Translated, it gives CASRTSGGTGELFF.

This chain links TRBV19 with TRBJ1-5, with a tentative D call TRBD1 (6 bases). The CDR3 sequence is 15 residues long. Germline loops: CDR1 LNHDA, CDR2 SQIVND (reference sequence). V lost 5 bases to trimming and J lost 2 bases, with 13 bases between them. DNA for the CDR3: TGTGCCAGTAGTCTCAGGGGCGGGGGCAATCAGCCCCAGCATTTT. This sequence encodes CASSLRGGGNQPQHF. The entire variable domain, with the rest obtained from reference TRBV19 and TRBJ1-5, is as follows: DGGITQSPKYLFRKEGQNVTLSCEQNLNHDAMYWYRQDPGQGLRLIYYSQIVNDFQKGDIAEGYSVSREKKESFPLTVTSAQKNPTAFYLCASSLRGGGNQPQHFGDGTRLSIL.

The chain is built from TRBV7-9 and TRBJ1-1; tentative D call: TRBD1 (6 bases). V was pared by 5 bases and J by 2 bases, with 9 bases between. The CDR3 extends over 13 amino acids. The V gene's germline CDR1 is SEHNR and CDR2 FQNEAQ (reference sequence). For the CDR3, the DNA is TGTGCCAGCAGCGCACAGGGAAACACTGAAGCTTTCTTT. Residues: CASSAQGNTEAFF.

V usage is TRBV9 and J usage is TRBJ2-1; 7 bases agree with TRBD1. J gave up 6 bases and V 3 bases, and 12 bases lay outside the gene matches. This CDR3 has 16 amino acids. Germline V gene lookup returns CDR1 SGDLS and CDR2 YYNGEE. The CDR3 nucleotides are TGTGCCAGCAGCGAAACCACCACGGGACAGATCAATGAGCAGTTCTTC. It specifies CASSETTTGQINEQFF.

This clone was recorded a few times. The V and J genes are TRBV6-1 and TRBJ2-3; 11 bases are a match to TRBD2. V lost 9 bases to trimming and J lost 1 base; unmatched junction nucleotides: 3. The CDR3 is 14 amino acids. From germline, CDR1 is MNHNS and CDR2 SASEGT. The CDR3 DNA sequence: TGTGCCAGTTGGACTAGCGGGCGCACAGATACGCAGTATTTT. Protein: CASWTSGRTDTQYF.

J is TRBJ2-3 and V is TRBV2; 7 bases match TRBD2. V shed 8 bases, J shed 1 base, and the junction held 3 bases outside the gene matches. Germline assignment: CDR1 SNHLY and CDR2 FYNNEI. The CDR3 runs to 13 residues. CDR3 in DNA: TGTGCCAGCGGAAGCGGGGGCACAGATACGCAGTATTTT. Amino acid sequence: CASGSGGTDTQYF.

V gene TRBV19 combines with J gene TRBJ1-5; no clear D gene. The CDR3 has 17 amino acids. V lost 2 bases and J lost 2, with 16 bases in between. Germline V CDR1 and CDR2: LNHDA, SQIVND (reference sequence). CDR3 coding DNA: TGTGCCAGTAGTATAAAAGTAAGCCTGGGAGGCAATCAGCCCCAGCATTTT. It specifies CASSIKVSLGGNQPQHF.

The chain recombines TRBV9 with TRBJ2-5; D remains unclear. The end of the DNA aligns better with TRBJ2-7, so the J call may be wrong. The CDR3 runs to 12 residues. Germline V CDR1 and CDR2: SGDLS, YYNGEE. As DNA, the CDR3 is TGTGCCAGCAGCCCCGGTGGGGTCGAGCAGTACTTC. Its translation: CASSPGGVEQYF.

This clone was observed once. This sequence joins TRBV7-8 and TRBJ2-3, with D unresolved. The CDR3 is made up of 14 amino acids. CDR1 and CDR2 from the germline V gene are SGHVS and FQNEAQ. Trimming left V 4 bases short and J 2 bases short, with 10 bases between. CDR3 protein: CASSSDFSTDTQYF. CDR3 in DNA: TGTGCCAGCAGCTCCGATTTTTCCACAGATACGCAGTATTTT.

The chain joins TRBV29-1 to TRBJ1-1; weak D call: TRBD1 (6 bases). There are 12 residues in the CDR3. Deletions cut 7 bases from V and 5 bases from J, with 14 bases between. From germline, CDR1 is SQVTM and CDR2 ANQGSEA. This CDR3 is CSAGQGLTEAFF. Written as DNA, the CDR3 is TGCAGCGCTGGGCAGGGGCTAACTGAAGCTTTCTTT.

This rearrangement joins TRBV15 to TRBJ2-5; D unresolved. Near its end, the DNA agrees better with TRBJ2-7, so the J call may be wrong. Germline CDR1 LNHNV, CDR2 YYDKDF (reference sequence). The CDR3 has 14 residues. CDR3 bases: TGTGCCACCAGCAGAGATCAAGGGTGGGCCGAGCAGTACTTC. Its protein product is CATSRDQGWAEQYF.

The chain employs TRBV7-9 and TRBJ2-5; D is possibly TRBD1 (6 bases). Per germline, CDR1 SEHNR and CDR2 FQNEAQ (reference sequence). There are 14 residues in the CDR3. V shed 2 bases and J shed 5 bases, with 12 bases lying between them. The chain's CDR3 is CASSLTADSETQYF. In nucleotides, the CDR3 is TGTGCCAGCAGCTTAACTGCGGACAGCGAGACCCAGTACTTC.

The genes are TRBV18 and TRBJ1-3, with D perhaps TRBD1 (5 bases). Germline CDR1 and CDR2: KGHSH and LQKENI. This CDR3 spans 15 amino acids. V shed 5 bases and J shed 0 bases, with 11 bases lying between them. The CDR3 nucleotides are TGTGCCAGCTCATCCCGGGGGGACTCTGGAAACACCATATATTTT. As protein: CASSSRGDSGNTIYF.

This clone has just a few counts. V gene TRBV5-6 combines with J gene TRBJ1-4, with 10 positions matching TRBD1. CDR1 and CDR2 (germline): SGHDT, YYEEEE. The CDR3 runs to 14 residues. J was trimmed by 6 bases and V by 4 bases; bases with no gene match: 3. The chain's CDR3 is CASSAGTGDEKLFF. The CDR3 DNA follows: TGTGCCAGCAGCGCCGGGACAGGGGATGAAAAACTGTTTTTT.

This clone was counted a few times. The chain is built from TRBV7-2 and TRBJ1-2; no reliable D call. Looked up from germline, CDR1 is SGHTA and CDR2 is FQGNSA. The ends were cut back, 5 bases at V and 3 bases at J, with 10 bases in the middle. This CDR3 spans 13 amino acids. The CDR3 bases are TGTGCCAGCAGCCCAGATCCTGACTATGGCTACACCTTC. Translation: CASSPDPDYGYTF.

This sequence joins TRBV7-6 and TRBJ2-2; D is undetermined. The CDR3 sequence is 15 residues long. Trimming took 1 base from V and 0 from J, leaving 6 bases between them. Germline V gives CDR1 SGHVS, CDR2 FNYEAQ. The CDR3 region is CASSLVEPNTGELFF. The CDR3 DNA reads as TGTGCCAGCAGCTTAGTGGAACCGAACACCGGGGAGCTGTTTTTT.

This CDR3 reads CASSPGFYEQYF. The CDR3 DNA is TGTGCCAGCTCCCCAGGATTCTACGAGCAGTACTTC. The J gene is TRBJ2-7, the V gene TRBV6-6, with D unresolved. Germline lookup yields CDR1 MNHNY and CDR2 SVGAGI (reference sequence). Trimming pared 8 bases from V and 3 bases from J, leaving 11 bases between. This CDR3 has 12 residues.

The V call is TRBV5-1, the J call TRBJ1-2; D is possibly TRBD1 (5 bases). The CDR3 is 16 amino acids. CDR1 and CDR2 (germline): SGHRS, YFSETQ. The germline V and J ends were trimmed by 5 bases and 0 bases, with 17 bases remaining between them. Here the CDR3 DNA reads TGCGCCAGCAGATTTTTAACCGGGGGGGCTAACTATGGCTACACCTTC. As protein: CASRFLTGGANYGYTF.

The CDR3 DNA reads as TGTGCCAGCAGTGAGAGTGGTACCAGGGGCTACACCTTC. As protein: CASSESGTRGYTF. The chain uses TRBV6-1 and TRBJ1-2; no firm D call. Germline CDR1 MNHNS, CDR2 SASEGT. Trimming took off 3 bases at V and 8 bases at J, with 13 bases between the two ends. The CDR3 is 13 amino acids.

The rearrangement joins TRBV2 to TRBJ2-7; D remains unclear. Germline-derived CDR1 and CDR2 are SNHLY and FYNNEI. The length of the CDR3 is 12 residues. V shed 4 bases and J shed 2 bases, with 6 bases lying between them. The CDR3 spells CASSGIPYEQYF. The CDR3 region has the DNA TGTGCCAGCAGTGGGATCCCCTACGAGCAGTACTTC.

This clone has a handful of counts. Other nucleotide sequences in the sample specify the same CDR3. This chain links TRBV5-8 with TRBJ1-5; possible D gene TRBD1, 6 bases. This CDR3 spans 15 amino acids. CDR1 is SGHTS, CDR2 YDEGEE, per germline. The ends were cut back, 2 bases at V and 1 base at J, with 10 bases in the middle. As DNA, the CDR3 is TGTGCCAGCAGCTTACAGGGTTACAGCAATCAGCCCCAGCATTTT. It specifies CASSLQGYSNQPQHF.

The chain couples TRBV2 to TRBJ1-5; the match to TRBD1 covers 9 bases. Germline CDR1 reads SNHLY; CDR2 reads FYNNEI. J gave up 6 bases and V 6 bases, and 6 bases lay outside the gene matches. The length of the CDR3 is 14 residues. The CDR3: CASRGQGFGQPQHF. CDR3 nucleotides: TGTGCCAGCAGGGGACAGGGTTTTGGTCAGCCCCAGCATTTT.

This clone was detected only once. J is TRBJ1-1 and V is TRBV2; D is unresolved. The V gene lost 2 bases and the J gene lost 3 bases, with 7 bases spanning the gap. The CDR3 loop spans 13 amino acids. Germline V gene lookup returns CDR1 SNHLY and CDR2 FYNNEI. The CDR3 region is CASSEQEDTEAFF. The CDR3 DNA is TGTGCCAGCAGTGAACAGGAGGACACTGAAGCTTTCTTT.

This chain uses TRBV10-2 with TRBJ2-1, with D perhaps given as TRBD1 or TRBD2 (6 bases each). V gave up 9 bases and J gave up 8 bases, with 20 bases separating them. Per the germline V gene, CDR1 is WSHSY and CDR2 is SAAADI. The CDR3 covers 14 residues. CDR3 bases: TGCGCCAGTGGCCGGGACACATCGGGGGATGAGCAGTTCTTC. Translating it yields CASGRDTSGDEQFF.

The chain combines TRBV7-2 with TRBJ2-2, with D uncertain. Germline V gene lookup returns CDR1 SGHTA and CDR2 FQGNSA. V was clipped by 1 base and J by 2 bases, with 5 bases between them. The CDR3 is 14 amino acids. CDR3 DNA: TGTGCCAGCAGCTTAGTTAGAAACACCGGGGAGCTGTTTTTT. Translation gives CASSLVRNTGELFF.

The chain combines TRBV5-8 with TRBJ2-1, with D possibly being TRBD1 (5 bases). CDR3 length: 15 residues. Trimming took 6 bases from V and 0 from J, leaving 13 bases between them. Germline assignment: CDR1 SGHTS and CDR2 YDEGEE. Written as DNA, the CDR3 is TGTGCCAGCACCTTAGGGGTTCTCTCCTACAATGAGCAGTTCTTC. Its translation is CASTLGVLSYNEQFF.

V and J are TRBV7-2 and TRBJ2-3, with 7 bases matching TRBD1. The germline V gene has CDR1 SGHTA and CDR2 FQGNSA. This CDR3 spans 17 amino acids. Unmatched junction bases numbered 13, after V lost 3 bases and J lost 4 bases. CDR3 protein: CASSFLPSGGRSDTQYF. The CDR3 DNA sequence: TGTGCCAGCAGCTTCTTACCCTCAGGGGGTCGGTCAGATACGCAGTATTTT.

For the CDR3, the DNA is TGTGCCAGCAGCTTACTTGTTGGTGGCGGAGCGGGTGAGCAGTTCTTC. Translated, it gives CASSLLVGGGAGEQFF. This rearrangement joins TRBV7-8 to TRBJ2-1; TRBD2 is a possible D gene (6 bases). CDR1 is SGHVS, CDR2 FQNEAQ, per germline. The length of the CDR3 is 16 residues. V lost 2 bases and J lost 9, with 20 bases in between.

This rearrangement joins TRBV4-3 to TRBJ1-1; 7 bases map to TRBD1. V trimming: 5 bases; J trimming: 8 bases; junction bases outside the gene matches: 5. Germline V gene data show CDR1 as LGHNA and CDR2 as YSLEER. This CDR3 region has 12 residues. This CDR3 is CASSKQGTEAFF. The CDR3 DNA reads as TGCGCCAGCAGCAAACAGGGGACAGAAGCTTTCTTT.

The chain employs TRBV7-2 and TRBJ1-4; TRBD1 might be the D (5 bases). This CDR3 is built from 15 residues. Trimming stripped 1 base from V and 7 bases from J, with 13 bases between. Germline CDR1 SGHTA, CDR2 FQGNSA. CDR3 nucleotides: TGTGCCAGCAGCTTAGGTGCGGGGGAGGGTGAAAAACTGTTTTTT. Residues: CASSLGAGEGEKLFF.